A selection of T cell receptor beta chains follows, all from one sample in a study of human T cells and chemical hapten exposure. TCRdb re-called the RACE reads through MiXCR, storing one row per CDR3 protein. The profile shows around 74,000 distinct CDR3 sequences, around 30% of them singletons. This sample comprised whole blood, obtained in connection with sensitization to the hapten diphenylcyclopropenone (DPC). Every receptor here comes from a man aged 40-50 years with alopecia areata. Some clones in this sample may be carry-over from other donors' samples. Both conserved end residues are part of each CDR3. D genes are given only for firm matches. Where a row states a size, it is once, few, many or the class of an expanded clone; other rows omit it.

D gene	V gene	J gene	clone size	CDR3 protein	CDR3 DNA
NA	TRBV19	TRBJ2-6	many	CASSEHSSGANVLTF	TGTGCCAGTAGTGAGCATAGCTCTGGGGCCAACGTCCTGACTTTC
NA	TRBV6-5	TRBJ2-5	NA	CASSYGLEETQYF	TGTGCCAGCAGTTACGGTCTAGAGGAGACCCAGTACTTC
NA	TRBV1	TRBJ2-1	few	CTSSPLSGLAIGEQFF	TGCACCAGCAGCCCCCTCTCAGGACTAGCGATTGGTGAGCAGTTCTTC
NA	TRBV12-3/TRBV12-4	TRBJ1-5	few	CASSFENSNQPQHF	TGTGCCAGCAGTTTTGAGAACAGCAATCAGCCCCAGCATTTT
TRBD1	TRBV6-6	TRBJ1-1	few	CASSLTGTGDRPEAFF	TGTGCCAGCAGTTTAACCGGGACAGGGGACCGCCCTGAAGCTTTCTTT
NA	TRBV28	TRBJ2-6	NA	CASTDPSGANVLTF	TGTGCCAGCACGGATCCTTCTGGGGCCAACGTCCTGACTTTC
NA	TRBV6-5	TRBJ1-2	NA	CASSYGTTVNYGYTF	TGTGCCAGCAGTTACGGGACGACAGTTAACTATGGCTACACCTTC
TRBD2	TRBV3-1	TRBJ2-1	NA	CASSIRTSGNEQFF	TGTGCCAGCAGCATAAGGACTAGCGGAAATGAGCAGTTCTTC
NA	TRBV28	TRBJ2-5	NA	CASRVYQLRGETQYF	TGTGCCAGCAGGGTTTACCAGCTTCGGGGAGAGACCCAGTACTTC
TRBD1	TRBV7-2	TRBJ1-5	NA	CASSPYTGGDQPQHF	TGTGCCAGCAGCCCATACACAGGGGGCGATCAGCCCCAGCATTTT
NA	TRBV6-1	TRBJ2-1	NA	CASNRQATSYNEQFF	TGTGCCAGCAATCGACAGGCTACTTCCTACAATGAGCAGTTCTTC
NA	TRBV5-4	TRBJ2-2	NA	CASGVFAGARTGELFF	TGTGCCAGCGGCGTCTTTGCGGGGGCGAGGACCGGGGAGCTGTTTTTT
NA	TRBV15	TRBJ2-5	few	CATSRDQGPFETQYF	TGTGCCACCAGCAGAGATCAGGGGCCTTTCGAGACCCAGTACTTC
NA	TRBV3-1	TRBJ2-5	NA	CASSPIRETQYF	TGTGCCAGCAGCCCAATACGGGAGACCCAGTACTTC
NA	TRBV28	TRBJ1-4	once	CASSLVQGTDEKLFF	TGTGCCAGCAGTTTAGTCCAGGGCACTGATGAAAAACTGTTTTTT
NA	TRBV7-9	TRBJ2-5	few	CASSLAGSQETQYF	TGTGCCAGCAGCTTAGCCGGGTCCCAAGAGACCCAGTACTTC
NA	TRBV7-2	TRBJ2-2	NA	CASSLGAGTGELFF	TGTGCCAGCAGCTTAGGTGCAGGGACCGGGGAGCTGTTTTTT
TRBD2	TRBV12-3/TRBV12-4	TRBJ2-5	few	CASIRTSGIGETQYF	TGTGCCAGCATCCGGACTAGCGGGATAGGAGAGACCCAGTACTTC
TRBD2	TRBV7-9	TRBJ2-5	NA	CASSLGAGAGVPYF	TGTGCCAGCAGCTTAGGGGCGGGAGCGGGCGTTCCGTACTTC
NA	TRBV4-2	TRBJ1-1	NA	CASSQDRLGGTEAFF	TGTGCCAGCAGCCAAGATAGATTAGGGGGCACTGAAGCTTTCTTT
TRBD2	TRBV12-3/TRBV12-4	TRBJ2-1	NA	CASSLQGLAGGYNEQFF	TGTGCCAGCAGTTTACAGGGACTAGCGGGAGGGTACAATGAGCAGTTCTTC
NA	TRBV5-1	TRBJ1-2	few	CASSLEGFHGYTF	TGCGCCAGCAGCTTGGAGGGCTTTCATGGCTACACCTTC
NA	TRBV15	TRBJ1-1	NA	CATSRPPPSQVAFF	TGTGCCACCAGCAGACCCCCCCCCAGCCAGGTGGCTTTCTTT
NA	TRBV28	TRBJ1-1	many	CASSGNTEAFF	TGTGCCAGCAGTGGGAACACTGAAGCTTTCTTT
NA	TRBV20-1	TRBJ1-1	NA	CSARAGVNTETFF	TGCAGTGCTAGAGCGGGGGTTAACACTGAAACTTTCTTT
TRBD2	TRBV4-3	TRBJ2-1	few	CASSQPRLAGYNEQFF	TGCGCCAGCAGCCAGCCGAGACTAGCGGGATACAATGAGCAGTTCTTC
TRBD1	TRBV4-1	TRBJ2-1	once	CASSQEGGGEQFF	TGCGCCAGCAGCCAAGAAGGGGGCGGCGAGCAGTTCTTC
NA	TRBV4-2	TRBJ2-3	NA	CASSLQWGRTDTQYF	TGTGCCAGCAGCCTTCAGTGGGGGCGCACCGATACGCAGTATTTT
NA	TRBV6-6	TRBJ2-1	NA	CASRHLGPGANEQFF	TGTGCCAGCAGACACCTGGGACCAGGGGCGAATGAGCAGTTCTTC
NA	TRBV20-1	TRBJ1-5	NA	CSARSTGPPNQPQHF	TGCAGTGCTAGGTCAACAGGGCCCCCCAATCAGCCCCAGCATTTT
NA	TRBV6-2/TRBV6-3	TRBJ2-7	few	CASSFSYVAEEQYF	TGTGCCAGCAGTTTCTCATACGTGGCGGAGGAGCAGTACTTC
NA	TRBV21-1	TRBJ2-3	NA	CASSKQGQGITDTQYF	TGTGCGAGCAGCAAACAAGGGCAGGGTATAACAGATACGCAGTATTTT
NA	TRBV12-3/TRBV12-4	TRBJ2-3	few	CASSFGGSGDTQYF	TGTGCCAGCAGTTTCGGAGGCTCCGGGGATACGCAGTATTTT
NA	TRBV2	TRBJ2-2	NA	CASSLAENTGELFF	TGTGCCAGCAGTCTGGCCGAGAACACCGGGGAGCTGTTTTTT
NA	TRBV12-3/TRBV12-4	TRBJ2-5	few	CASSFSGKETQYF	TGTGCCAGCAGTTTTTCGGGGAAAGAGACCCAGTACTTC
NA	TRBV6-5	TRBJ2-7	few	CASSYQWGRNEQYF	TGTGCCAGCAGTTACCAATGGGGTAGGAACGAGCAGTACTTC
TRBD1	TRBV12-3/TRBV12-4	TRBJ2-7	NA	CASSPGRDRASYEQYF	TGTGCCAGCAGTCCGGGGCGGGACAGGGCATCCTACGAGCAGTACTTC
TRBD2	TRBV5-1	TRBJ2-5	NA	CASSPGTSGHQETQYF	TGCGCCAGCAGTCCTGGGACTAGCGGACACCAAGAGACCCAGTACTTC
NA	TRBV3-1	TRBJ2-1	NA	CASSQDPDMSSYNEQFF	TGTGCCAGCAGCCAAGATCCGGACATGAGCTCCTACAATGAGCAGTTCTTC
NA	TRBV20-1	TRBJ2-2	NA	CSAREGGLNTGELFF	TGCAGTGCTAGAGAAGGAGGACTGAACACCGGGGAGCTGTTTTTT
NA	TRBV28	TRBJ2-7	NA	CASRSRAHGTYEQYF	TGTGCCAGCAGGTCCCGGGCCCATGGGACCTACGAGCAGTACTTC
TRBD2	TRBV11-2	TRBJ2-3	few	CASSKRELQDTQYF	TGTGCCAGCAGCAAGCGGGAGCTGCAAGATACGCAGTATTTT
NA	TRBV20-1	TRBJ2-3	NA	CSARRQLTDTQYF	TGCAGTGCGAGGCGGCAGCTCACAGATACGCAGTATTTT
TRBD2	TRBV7-6	TRBJ2-3	NA	CASSLGRSSGTDTQYF	TGTGCCAGCAGCTTAGGACGATCTAGCGGAACAGATACGCAGTATTTT
TRBD2	TRBV15	TRBJ2-3	few	CATSRAETSGLTQYF	TGTGCCACCAGCAGAGCCGAGACTAGCGGATTGACGCAGTATTTT
NA	TRBV3-1	TRBJ1-2	NA	CASSSQGGHGYTF	TGTGCCAGCAGCTCCCAGGGTGGCCATGGCTACACCTTC
NA	TRBV13	TRBJ2-3	few	CASSTDSVTTTQYF	TGTGCCAGCAGCACGGACAGCGTGACTACTACGCAGTATTTT
TRBD1	TRBV29-1	TRBJ1-1	NA	CSVATGGAFF	TGCAGCGTTGCGACAGGGGGAGCTTTCTTT
TRBD1	TRBV2	TRBJ2-7	NA	CATRDRAYEQYF	TGTGCCACCCGGGACAGGGCCTACGAGCAGTACTTC
TRBD2	TRBV6-5	TRBJ2-7	NA	CASSYWGGEQYF	TGTGCCAGCAGTTATTGGGGAGGGGAGCAGTACTTC
NA	TRBV30	TRBJ1-6	NA	CAWRPGPGNSPLHF	TGTGCCTGGAGACCAGGGCCTGGGAATTCACCCCTCCACTTT